The 11 T cell receptor beta chains reported below all come from one sample, sequenced in a study of T cell repertoires in cytomegalovirus infection. Via MiXCR, TCRdb re-called the reads, giving one row per CDR3 protein. Here the sample spans hundreds of thousands of distinct CDR3 sequences, 35% being singletons. The material sequenced was PBMCs. All receptors derive from a human donor in good health (CMV status not recorded). Some clones in this sample may be carry-over from other donors' samples.

This chain joins TRBV30 and TRBJ2-1; D remains ambiguous. CDR1 is GTSNPN and CDR2 is SVGIG in the germline V gene (reference sequence). This CDR3 is built from 14 residues. Trimming removed 2 bases from V and 6 bases from J, with 14 bases in between. This CDR3 reads CAWSLTVSGNEQFF. The CDR3 DNA sequence: TGTGCCTGGAGTCTAACGGTTTCGGGCAATGAGCAGTTCTTC.

This clonotype appeared once. The chain has TRBV11-2 and TRBJ2-2, with D perhaps assigned TRBD1 or TRBD2 (5 bases each). The V end lost 4 bases, the J end lost 7 bases, and 13 bases lay between the germline ends. From germline, CDR1 is SGHAT and CDR2 FQNNGV. The CDR3 sequence is 14 residues long. The CDR3 spells CASSSHRGVGELFF. CDR3 nucleotide sequence: TGTGCCAGCAGCTCACATAGAGGGGTCGGGGAGCTGTTTTTT.

The chain couples TRBV7-6 to TRBJ1-3; D is uncertain. The V end was cut by 1 base, the J end by 4 bases, with 26 bases between. This CDR3 is built from 20 residues. Germline CDR1 reads SGHVS; CDR2 reads FNYEAQ. CDR3 DNA: TGTGCCAGCAGCTTAGTAGCGACAACGTGGAGTGCCGCGTCGGGAAACACCATATATTTT. It codes for CASSLVATTWSAASGNTIYF.

The V gene is TRBV12-3 or TRBV12-4, the J gene TRBJ2-3; TRBD2 agrees at 9 bases. Trimming took 5 bases from V and 4 from J; bases not matched to a gene: 7. The CDR3 has 15 residues. The CDR3 loop is CASSKGLASPDTQYF. The CDR3 coding sequence is TGTGCCAGCAGTAAAGGACTAGCGAGCCCAGATACGCAGTATTTT.

This clonotype has only a few counts. The rearrangement joins TRBV7-2 to TRBJ1-2, with D hard to call. Per the germline V gene, CDR1 is SGHTA and CDR2 is FQGNSA. This CDR3 comprises 14 residues. Trimming left V 3 bases short and J 4 bases short, with 12 bases between. CDR3 DNA: TGTGCCAGCAGCTTGTTCAGGAAAACCTATGGCTACACCTTC. The encoded protein is CASSLFRKTYGYTF.

The chain employs TRBV20-1 and TRBJ2-4, with TRBD2 identical over 12 bases. The CDR3 length is 12 residues. V shed 5 bases and J 15 bases; nucleotides not matched to a gene: 8. From germline, CDR1 is DFQATT and CDR2 SNEGSKA (reference sequence). DNA for the CDR3: TGCAGTGCTGCCGGGACTAGCGGGTTAGGGTACTTC. Translating gives CSAAGTSGLGYF.

The CDR3: CASSFSLGGRTGEQFF. CDR3 nucleotide sequence: TGTGCCAGCAGCTTTTCCTTGGGCGGACGTACAGGTGAGCAGTTCTTC. J is TRBJ2-1 and V is TRBV7-2; possible D gene TRBD1, 5 bases. V lost 3 bases and J lost 9, with 21 bases in between. This CDR3 is 16 amino acids long. Germline V gives CDR1 SGHTA, CDR2 FQGNSA.

The chain uses TRBV7-3 and TRBJ1-1; D is undetermined. Between the trimmed V and J ends, which lost 0 bases and 8 bases, there was a span of 10 bases. CDR1 is SGHTA and CDR2 is FQGTGA in the germline V gene. CDR3 size: 13 residues. CDR3 DNA: TGTGCCAGCAGCTTAACGTCGGCCGTCGAAGCTTTCTTT. Its translation: CASSLTSAVEAFF.

The J gene is TRBJ2-7, the V gene TRBV28; TRBD1 agrees at 7 bases. V was pared by 5 bases and J by 5 bases, with 12 bases of the junction left unmatched. Germline CDR1 MDHEN, CDR2 SYDVKM. This CDR3 is 15 amino acids long. This chain's CDR3 is CASSPPTGRRDEQYF. The DNA for the CDR3 is TGTGCCAGCAGTCCTCCGACAGGGAGACGGGACGAGCAGTACTTC.

This clonotype was counted only a few times. V is TRBV12-3 or TRBV12-4 and J is TRBJ2-6, with D maybe TRBD1 (7 bases). The V and J ends lost 4 bases and 3 bases respectively, with 16 bases between them. The CDR3 spans 17 residues. In DNA, the CDR3 is TGTGCCAGCAGTTCATCACAGGGGAGGAATGGGGCCAACGTCCTGACTTTC. Its protein is CASSSSQGRNGANVLTF.

This clonotype occurred a few times. This chain joins TRBV6-6 and TRBJ2-3, with TRBD2 matching 8 bases. V shed 7 bases, J shed 3 bases, and the junction held 9 bases outside the gene matches. The CDR3 contains 15 residues. The germline CDR1 and CDR2 sequences are MNHNY and SVGAGI (reference sequence). The CDR3 bases are TGTGCCAGCACCGCGACGGGAGGGCCAACAGATACGCAGTATTTT. Encoded protein: CASTATGGPTDTQYF.